A selection of T cell receptor beta chains follows, all from one sample in a study of shared clonotypes between healthy human individuals. Profiling relied on immunoSEQ multiplex PCR, and the TCRdb table lists in-frame clones only, not all of them. The sample contains hundreds of thousands of clones, nearly 95% of which appear only once. Sequencing was performed on naive CD8+ T cells sorted from blood. The receptors here all came from a man aged 25 to 40 in good health. Both conserved end residues are part of each CDR3. A D gene is named only where the DNA matches it firmly. Only part of the rows carry a size: once, few, many, or a class if the clone is expanded.

TRBV30	TRBJ2-7	NA	TRBD2	CAWSVRWGLAGAYEQYF	TGTGCCTGGAGTGTCCGTTGGGGACTAGCGGGAGCCTACGAGCAGTACTTC
TRBV7-9	TRBJ2-7	NA	NA	CASSANTRGTYEQYF	TGTGCCAGCAGCGCAAATACCCGGGGCACCTACGAGCAGTACTTC
TRBV28	TRBJ2-5	once	NA	CASWETQYF	TGTGCCAGTTGGGAGACCCAGTACTTC
TRBV7-9	TRBJ2-5	NA	NA	CASSRTPGGRPSETQYF	TGTGCCAGCAGCCGAACCCCTGGGGGTAGACCATCGGAGACCCAGTACTTC
TRBV10-1	TRBJ2-3	NA	NA	CASSESTDTQYF	TGCGCCAGCAGTGAGTCAACAGATACGCAGTATTTT
TRBV28	TRBJ2-1	NA	NA	CASSLEGAYNEQFF	TGTGCCAGCAGTTTAGAGGGCGCCTACAATGAGCAGTTCTTC
TRBV4-1	TRBJ1-3	NA	NA	CASSQDQGAGNTIYF	TGCGCCAGCAGCCAAGATCAAGGGGCTGGAAACACCATATATTTT
TRBV7-2	TRBJ2-1	NA	TRBD2	CASSATLRLAGAYNEQFF	TGTGCCAGCAGCGCGACGTTGAGACTAGCGGGAGCGTACAATGAGCAGTTCTTC
TRBV4-1	TRBJ2-7	once	TRBD2	CASSQEGLAGGEQYF	TGCGCCAGCAGCCAGGAGGGACTAGCGGGAGGCGAGCAGTACTTC
TRBV13	TRBJ2-7	once	TRBD1	CASSGGTGASYEQYF	TGTGCCAGCAGCGGGGGGACAGGGGCCTCCTACGAGCAGTACTTC
TRBV10-3	TRBJ1-1	NA	TRBD1	CAISEGDRGPEAFF	TGTGCCATCAGTGAGGGGGACAGGGGCCCTGAAGCTTTCTTT
TRBV11-2	TRBJ2-3	NA	NA	CASSLSDTQYF	TGTGCCAGCAGCTTATCAGATACGCAGTATTTT
TRBV4-1	TRBJ2-5	NA	NA	CASSQDPGHQETQYF	TGCGCCAGCAGCCAAGATCCGGGACACCAAGAGACCCAGTACTTC
TRBV28	TRBJ2-7	NA	TRBD2	CASMGSGRLKYEQYF	TGTGCCAGCATGGGTTCCGGGAGGCTAAAGTACGAGCAGTACTTC
TRBV6-6	TRBJ1-1	NA	TRBD1	CASSGTGAGNTEAFF	TGTGCCAGCTCGGGGACAGGGGCTGGGAACACTGAAGCTTTCTTT
TRBV2	TRBJ2-7	NA	NA	CASSRSGRTYEQYF	TGTGCCAGCAGTAGGAGCGGGCGTACCTACGAGCAGTACTTC
TRBV6-1	TRBJ2-7	NA	NA	CASSGRGALSYEQYF	TGTGCCAGCAGTGGTAGAGGGGCACTTTCCTACGAGCAGTACTTC
TRBV27	TRBJ2-1	NA	TRBD2	CASRAGGNEQFF	TGTGCCAGCAGAGCGGGAGGAAATGAGCAGTTCTTC
TRBV7-9	TRBJ2-1	NA	TRBD2	CASSLGTSGNEQFF	TGTGCCAGCAGCTTAGGGACTAGTGGCAATGAGCAGTTCTTC
TRBV9	TRBJ2-1	NA	TRBD2	CASSVELAGGFYNEQFF	TGTGCCAGCAGCGTCGAACTAGCGGGAGGGTTCTACAATGAGCAGTTCTTC
TRBV2	TRBJ2-2	NA	NA	CASSESSNTGELFF	TGTGCCAGCAGTGAAAGCAGTAACACCGGGGAGCTGTTTTTT
TRBV9	TRBJ2-5	once	NA	CASSREGSISRYF	TGTGCCAGCAGCAGGGAAGGCAGCATTTCCCGGTACTTC
TRBV10-2	TRBJ2-7	NA	TRBD2	CASSPRDYTYEQYF	TGCGCCAGCAGTCCCCGGGACTATACCTACGAGCAGTACTTC
TRBV27	TRBJ2-3	NA	TRBD2	CASSLGAGEGYTQYF	TGTGCCAGCAGTTTAGGAGCGGGAGAAGGATATACGCAGTATTTT
TRBV5-5	TRBJ1-4	NA	TRBD1	CASRMTGFEKLFF	TGTGCCAGCAGGATGACAGGGTTTGAAAAACTGTTTTTT
TRBV27	TRBJ2-1	NA	TRBD2	CASSLGLAFSSYNEQFF	TGTGCCAGCAGTCTAGGACTAGCGTTCAGCTCCTACAATGAGCAGTTCTTC
TRBV6-1	TRBJ1-5	once	TRBD1	CASSGQGVNQPQHF	TGTGCCAGCAGTGGGCAGGGGGTCAATCAGCCCCAGCATTTT
TRBV9	TRBJ2-1	NA	TRBD2	CASSPRPGLAGENEQFF	TGTGCCAGCAGCCCTCGACCGGGACTAGCGGGAGAGAATGAGCAGTTCTTC
TRBV7-9	TRBJ2-5	once	NA	CASSLAEETQYF	TGTGCCAGCAGCTTAGCCGAGGAGACCCAGTACTTC
TRBV10-2	TRBJ1-1	NA	NA	CASSAVTGAGDTEAFF	TGCGCCAGCAGTGCTGTCACCGGGGCCGGGGACACTGAAGCTTTCTTT
TRBV27	TRBJ2-1	NA	NA	CASSFVGAGNEQFF	TGTGCCAGCAGTTTTGTAGGGGCGGGTAATGAGCAGTTCTTC
TRBV7-6	TRBJ2-7	NA	NA	CASSLGLSYEQYF	TGTGCCAGCAGCTTGGGTCTATCTTACGAGCAGTACTTC
TRBV30	TRBJ1-3	NA	NA	CAWSGGNTIYF	TGTGCCTGGAGTGGTGGAAACACCATATATTTT
TRBV5-5	TRBJ1-6	NA	NA	CASSLGENSPLHF	TGTGCCAGCAGCTTGGGCGAGAATTCACCCCTCCACTTT
TRBV11-2	TRBJ2-3	NA	TRBD1	CASSLGTNRGTSTDTQYF	TGTGCCAGCAGCTTAGGAACGAACAGGGGGACTAGCACAGATACGCAGTATTTT